Presented here are 19 T cell receptor beta chains from one specimen sequenced in a study of blood T cell repertoires in COVID-19. Assay: immunoSEQ multiplex PCR; the TCRdb copy retains only in-frame clones and omits some. The sample holds about 83,000 clones, under 80% seen once. Sequenced sample: peripheral blood. The receptor source for this set is a woman older than 75 with active or convalescent COVID-19.

This rearrangement joins TRBV5-4 to TRBJ2-5; TRBD2 might be the D (5 bases). This CDR3 is 13 amino acids long. The ends were cut back, 2 bases at V and 2 bases at J, with 7 bases in the middle. Germline V CDR1 and CDR2: SGHNT, YYREEE (reference sequence). The CDR3 region has the DNA TGTGCCAGCAGCTTTAGGGAGCAAGAGACCCAGTACTTC. Translated: CASSFREQETQYF. Combining the CDR3 with reference TRBV5-4 and TRBJ2-5 gives the whole variable domain ETGVTQSPTHLIKTRGQQVTLRCSSQSGHNTVSWYQQALGQGPQFIFQYYREEENGRGNFPPRFSGLQFPNYSSELNVNALELDDSALYLCASSFREQETQYFGPGTRLLVL.

This clone was observed many times. The J gene is TRBJ1-2, the V gene TRBV29-1; TRBD1 matches 7 bases. The V gene end was trimmed by 7 bases and the J gene end by 6 bases; junction bases not matched to a gene: 5. CDR1 and CDR2 (germline): SQVTM, ANQGSEA. This CDR3 spans 11 amino acids. The CDR3 loop is CSAGQADGYTF. The CDR3 nucleotides read TGCAGCGCCGGACAGGCAGATGGCTACACCTTC.

The J gene is TRBJ1-1, the V gene TRBV5-1; 9 nucleotides match TRBD1. V was clipped by 2 bases and J by 0 bases; unmatched bases: 5. Germline V gene data show CDR1 as SGHRS and CDR2 as YFSETQ. This CDR3 has 16 residues. The chain's CDR3 is CASSFGTGRVNTEAFF. The CDR3 bases are TGCGCCAGCAGCTTCGGGACAGGGCGTGTGAACACTGAAGCTTTCTTT.

The chain has TRBV28 and TRBJ1-2; 7 bases are a match to TRBD1. CDR1 and CDR2 from the germline V gene are MDHEN and SYDVKM. V gave up 7 bases and J gave up 4 bases; unmatched junction bases: 6. The CDR3 is 13 amino acids. The CDR3 sequence is CASNRGLVYGYTF. The CDR3 DNA is TGTGCCAGCAACAGGGGACTGGTCTATGGCTACACCTTC.

The chain uses TRBV2 and TRBJ2-7; no reliable D call. The germline gives CDR1 SNHLY, CDR2 FYNNEI. The CDR3 has 13 residues. V lost 2 bases to trimming and J lost 3 bases, with 8 bases between them. CDR3 in amino acids: CASSEPLRYEQYF. CDR3 nucleotide sequence: TGTGCCAGCAGTGAACCCCTACGCTACGAGCAGTACTTC. The whole variable domain, remainder taken from reference TRBV2 and TRBJ2-7, is EPEVTQTPSHQVTQMGQEVILRCVPISNHLYFYWYRQILGQKVEFLVSFYNNEISEKSEIFDDQFSVERPDGSNFTLKIRSTKLEDSAMYFCASSEPLRYEQYFGPGTRLTVT.

This chain uses TRBV15 with TRBJ2-3; D might be TRBD2 (6 bases). CDR1 is LNHNV and CDR2 is YYDKDF in the germline V gene (reference sequence). The CDR3 length is 14 residues. V lost 4 bases, J lost 2 bases, and 10 bases lay in between. CDR3 sequence reads: CATSTGLNTDTQYF. The CDR3 DNA follows: TGTGCCACCAGCACGGGACTTAACACAGATACGCAGTATTTT.

The chain combines TRBV5-6 with TRBJ2-5, with 7 bases that match TRBD2. V lost 0 bases to trimming and J lost 5 bases; unmatched junction nucleotides: 10. Germline CDR1 and CDR2: SGHDT and YYEEEE. The CDR3 is 16 residues long. CDR3 coding DNA: TGTGCCAGCAGCTTGGATGTCGCCGGGGGAGGGGAGACCCAGTACTTC. Protein: CASSLDVAGGGETQYF.

The V call is TRBV27, the J call TRBJ1-1, with D perhaps matching TRBD1 (5 bases). V lost 4 bases, J lost 4 bases, and 16 bases lay in between. CDR1 and CDR2 from the germline V gene are MNHEY and SMNVEV (reference sequence). The CDR3 has 15 residues. The CDR3 DNA reads as TGTGCCAGCAGTTCTTTCCCGACAAGGGGCACTGAAGCTTTCTTT. It yields the protein CASSSFPTRGTEAFF.

CDR3 protein: CAWSPLTGGYTGELFF. The CDR3 DNA sequence: TGTGCCTGGAGTCCCCTGACAGGGGGGTACACCGGGGAGCTGTTTTTT. The chain has TRBV30 and TRBJ2-2; 9 bases match TRBD1. CDR1 is GTSNPN, CDR2 SVGIG, per germline (reference sequence). J gave up 3 bases and V 2 bases, and 7 bases lay outside the gene matches. This CDR3 has 16 residues. The full variable domain, its missing parts supplied by reference TRBV30 and TRBJ2-2, is SQTIHQWPATLVQPVGSPLSLECTVEGTSNPNLYWYRQAAGRGLQLLFYSVGIGQISSEVPQNLSASRPQDRQFILSSKKLLLSDSGFYLCAWSPLTGGYTGELFFGEGSRLTVL.

The chain recombines TRBV6-5 with TRBJ2-7; 12 nucleotides align to TRBD1. V dropped 6 bases and J dropped 6; count of bases not matched to a gene: 9. Per germline, CDR1 MNHEY and CDR2 SVGAGI. The CDR3 extends over 15 amino acids. CDR3 bases: TGTGCCAGCAGATCCTCCGGGACAGGGGGCTTCGAGCAGTACTTC. The encoded protein is CASRSSGTGGFEQYF.

The chain carries TRBV6-1 and TRBJ1-3; 11 positions agree with TRBD1. CDR1 is MNHNS and CDR2 is SASEGT in the germline V gene. The length of the CDR3 is 16 residues. With V trimmed by 3 bases and J by 3 bases, 4 bases remained unmatched. DNA for the CDR3: TGTGCCAGCAGTGACGGGGACAGGGGGAGTGGAAACACCATATATTTT. This gives the protein CASSDGDRGSGNTIYF.

This sequence joins TRBV19 and TRBJ1-5; D may be TRBD1 (6 bases). Germline V gives CDR1 LNHDA, CDR2 SQIVND (reference sequence). The CDR3 runs 15 residues. Deletions cut 3 bases from V and 2 bases from J, with 11 bases between. The CDR3 loop is CASSMTGGGNQPQHF. CDR3 DNA sequence: TGTGCCAGTAGTATGACAGGTGGGGGCAATCAGCCCCAGCATTTT.

V is TRBV6-2 or TRBV6-3 and J is TRBJ2-7; D is unclear. With 2 bases removed from V and 6 bases from J, the gap between germline ends came to 5 bases. The germline CDR1 and CDR2 sequences are MNHEY and SVGEGT. This CDR3 has 11 amino acids. CDR3 amino acids: CASSYGREQYF. Here the CDR3 DNA reads TGTGCCAGCAGTTACGGCCGCGAGCAGTACTTC.

This clone was counted many times. The CDR3 spells CSAAPQETQYF. DNA of the CDR3: TGCAGTGCAGCGCCCCAAGAGACCCAGTACTTC. The chain is built from TRBV20-1 and TRBJ2-5; D is unresolved. The V end was cut by 6 bases, the J end by 1 base, with 6 bases between. CDR3 length: 11 residues. Per the germline V gene, CDR1 is DFQATT and CDR2 is SNEGSKA (reference sequence).

This clone has a single count. The chain has TRBV6-4 and TRBJ2-3, with D possibly TRBD1 on 5 matching bases. This CDR3 is built from 13 residues. CDR1 and CDR2 from the germline V gene are MRHNA and SNTAGT. Trimming shortened V by 6 bases and J by 4 bases, and 11 bases separated the two germline ends. The CDR3 reads CASSLTAPDTQYF. As DNA, the CDR3 is TGTGCCAGCAGCCTGACAGCGCCAGATACGCAGTATTTT.

The chain links TRBV7-9 to TRBJ2-1, with TRBD2 identical over 12 bases. This CDR3 region has 15 residues. J gave up 9 bases and V 5 bases, and 8 bases lay outside the gene matches. CDR1 SEHNR and CDR2 FQNEAQ come from the germline V gene (reference sequence). DNA of the CDR3: TGTGCCAGCAGCCTCCTAGCGGGGGGGCCAAGTGAGCAGTTCTTC. Amino acid sequence: CASSLLAGGPSEQFF.

This clone has only one observation. This sequence joins TRBV28 and TRBJ1-1; TRBD1 matches at 7 bases. This CDR3 has 14 amino acids. V shed 5 bases and J 3 bases; nucleotides not matched to a gene: 6. Germline CDR1 MDHEN, CDR2 SYDVKM. The CDR3 spells CASSPTGADTEAFF. The CDR3 DNA follows: TGTGCCAGCAGTCCCACAGGGGCGGACACTGAAGCTTTCTTT. The whole variable domain, remainder taken from reference TRBV28 and TRBJ1-1, is DVKVTQSSRYLVKRTGEKVFLECVQDMDHENMFWYRQDPGLGLRLIYFSYDVKMKEKGDIPEGYSVSREKKERFSLILESASTNQTSMYLCASSPTGADTEAFFGQGTRLTVV.

This chain joins TRBV30 and TRBJ1-2; D uncertain. The germline CDR1 and CDR2 sequences are GTSNPN and SVGIG (reference sequence). The CDR3 length is 12 residues. The V end was cut by 2 bases, the J end by 2 bases, with 6 bases between. The CDR3 region is CAWSRANYGYTF. The CDR3 bases are TGTGCCTGGAGTCGAGCCAACTATGGCTACACCTTC.

This clone appeared a few times. The V gene is TRBV29-1, the J gene TRBJ1-1, with D unclear. CDR3 length equals 11 residues. V lost 4 bases and J lost 4, with 7 bases in between. Germline V gene lookup returns CDR1 SQVTM and CDR2 ANQGSEA. CDR3 in DNA: TGCAGCGTTGGGGCATTCACTGAAGCTTTCTTT. As protein: CSVGAFTEAFF.